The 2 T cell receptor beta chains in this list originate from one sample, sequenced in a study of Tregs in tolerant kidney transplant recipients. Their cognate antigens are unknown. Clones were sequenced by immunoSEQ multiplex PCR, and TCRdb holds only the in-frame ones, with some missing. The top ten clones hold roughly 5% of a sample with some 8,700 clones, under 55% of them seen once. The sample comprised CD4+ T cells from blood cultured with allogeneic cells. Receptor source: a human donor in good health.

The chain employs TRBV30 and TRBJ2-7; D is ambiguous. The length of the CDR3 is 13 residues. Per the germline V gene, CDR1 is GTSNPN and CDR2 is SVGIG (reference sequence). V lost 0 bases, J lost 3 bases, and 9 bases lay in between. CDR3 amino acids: CAWSVGRFYEQYF. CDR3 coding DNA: TGTGCCTGGAGTGTCGGGCGTTTCTACGAGCAGTACTTC.

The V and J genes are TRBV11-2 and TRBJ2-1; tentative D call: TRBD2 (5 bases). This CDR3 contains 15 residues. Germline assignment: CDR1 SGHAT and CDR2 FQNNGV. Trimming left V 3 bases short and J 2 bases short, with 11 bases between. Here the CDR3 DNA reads TGTGCCAGCAGCTTCACACTAGGTCCCTACAATGAGCAGTTCTTC. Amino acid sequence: CASSFTLGPYNEQFF.